The rows below give T cell receptor beta chains drawn from one sample of a study of T cells in Graves' hyperthyroidism and ophthalmopathy. TCRdb re-called the multiplex PCR reads with MiXCR, one entry per CDR3 protein. This table holds a few hundred thousand distinct CDR3 sequences, 12% to 15% found once. Sequenced material: blood. The receptor set was obtained from a young woman with Graves' hyperthyroidism. Each CDR3 is given with its conserved first and last residue. A D gene is named only where the DNA matches it firmly. Clone size, where shown, is once, few, many, or a class for clones that have expanded.

TRBD1	TRBJ1-1	TRBV19	.	CASKGGQGVMNTEAFF	TGTGCCAGTAAGGGGGGACAGGGCGTCATGAACACTGAAGCTTTCTTT
.	TRBJ2-7	TRBV28	few	CASGARTRSVYEQYF	TGTGCCAGCGGAGCCCGGACCCGAAGCGTCTACGAGCAGTACTTC
.	TRBJ1-5	TRBV29-1	.	CSAGEEGNQPQHF	TGCAGCGCGGGGGAGGAGGGCAATCAGCCCCAGCATTTT
.	TRBJ2-3	TRBV25-1	.	CASSVQPGGTDTQYF	TGTGCCAGCAGTGTACAGCCCGGTGGCACAGATACGCAGTATTTT
TRBD1	TRBJ1-1	TRBV24-1	many	CATSDLEGAITEAFF	TGTGCCACCAGTGATTTGGAGGGGGCGATCACTGAAGCTTTCTTT
TRBD2	TRBJ2-3	TRBV4-1	few	CASSRGLAGVADTQYF	TGCGCCAGCAGCCGGGGACTAGCGGGAGTTGCAGATACGCAGTATTTT
.	TRBJ2-2	TRBV12-3/TRBV12-4	.	CASSLSGELVF	TGTGCCAGCAGTTTATCCGGGGAGCTGGTTTTT
TRBD2	TRBJ2-3	TRBV6-1	.	CATRPGGRPRDTQYF	TGTGCCACCAGGCCGGGCGGGAGGCCTCGTGATACGCAGTATTTT
.	TRBJ1-4	TRBV6-2/TRBV6-3	few	CASRTVKEKLFF	TGTGCCAGCCGGACAGTAAAGGAAAAACTGTTTTTT
.	TRBJ1-5	TRBV20-1	few	CSASRGWSQPQHF	TGCAGTGCTAGCCGGGGATGGAGTCAGCCCCAGCATTTT
.	TRBJ1-6	TRBV6-1	many	CASRNSGPNSPLHF	TGTGCCAGCAGAAATTCGGGGCCTAATTCACCCCTCCACTTT
TRBD1	TRBJ2-2	TRBV7-2	many	CASRQGQGELNTGELFF	TGTGCCAGCAGGCAAGGACAGGGGGAATTGAACACCGGGGAGCTGTTTTTT
.	TRBJ2-4	TRBV28	many	CASSLPSDSKNIQYF	TGTGCCAGCAGTTTACCTTCGGACAGTAAAAACATTCAGTACTTC
TRBD2	TRBJ2-1	TRBV11-3	.	CASSLRPHIGEGSSYNEQLF	TGTGCCAGCAGCTTACGACCTCATATTGGGGAGGGGAGCTCCTACAATGAGCAGCTCTTC
.	TRBJ1-2	TRBV3-1	.	CASSHQAIAYRGYGYTF	TGTGCCAGCAGCCACCAAGCGATTGCTTATCGGGGCTATGGCTACACCTTC
.	TRBJ2-7	TRBV7-9	.	CASSSEGGPYEQYF	TGTGCCAGCAGCTCCGAAGGGGGACCCTACGAGCAGTACTTC
.	TRBJ2-2	TRBV7-3	.	CTSSRAGFNTGELFF	TGTACCAGCAGCCGTGCAGGCTTTAACACCGGGGAGCTGTTTTTT